Below, one T cell receptor beta chain is given with its context. The table came from immunoSEQ multiplex PCR; TCRdb's copy has only in-frame clones and leaves some out. The sample yields fewer than 300,000 clones, 65% to 90% seen once. This entry belongs to a study of blood T cell repertoires in COVID-19. Study-wide background: T cells, B-cell-depleted T cells, or PBMCs supplied cDNA or gDNA.

Trimming shortened V by 8 bases and J by 3 bases, and 7 bases separated the two germline ends. Germline CDR1 ENHRY, CDR2 SYGVKD. The CDR3 covers 11 residues. The sample taken for sequencing was peripheral blood. The receptor comes from a woman between 55 and 75 years old with active or convalescent COVID-19. The chain uses TRBV10-3 and TRBJ1-1; no clear D gene. The CDR3 loop reads CAIRRDTEAFF. The CDR3 DNA sequence: TGTGCCATCCGCCGGGACACTGAAGCTTTCTTT.